This TCR beta chain was captured by sequencing in a study of T cells in Graves' hyperthyroidism and ophthalmopathy. Unmatched junction bases numbered 9, after V lost 4 bases and J lost 7 bases. The CDR3 covers 15 residues. Germline-derived CDR1 and CDR2 are SGHNT and YYREEE (reference sequence). Notes on this clonotype: Antigen specificity is unknown.

On the basis of clinical symptoms, serum thyroxine and TRAb, thyroid ultrasound and orbital computed tomography, diagnoses were made. Roughly 9.1 ml of fresh peripheral blood supplied the PBMCs. Notes on the study in general: Ophthalmopathy prediction by the model preceded onset by a median approximately 6.1 months. In the blood, most expanded thyroid clonotypes above 0.001 appeared as well.

Amplification of TCR beta CDR3 regions used RNA as the template. Initially, a first-round RT-PCR of the TCR CDR3 employed the HTBI primer set. TCRdb passed the multiplex PCR reads through MiXCR, listing each CDR3 protein once. Of about 620,000 distinct CDR3 sequences in the sample, roughly 16% were seen once. This clonotype was obtained from a woman aged 25 to 45 with Graves' hyperthyroidism. The chain employs TRBV5-4 and TRBJ2-2, with 8 nucleotides matching TRBD2. Source material: blood. As DNA, the CDR3 is TGTGCCAGCAGCCGGGCGGGAGGCCCTGGCGGGGAGCTGTTTTTT. It is translated as CASSRAGGPGGELFF.